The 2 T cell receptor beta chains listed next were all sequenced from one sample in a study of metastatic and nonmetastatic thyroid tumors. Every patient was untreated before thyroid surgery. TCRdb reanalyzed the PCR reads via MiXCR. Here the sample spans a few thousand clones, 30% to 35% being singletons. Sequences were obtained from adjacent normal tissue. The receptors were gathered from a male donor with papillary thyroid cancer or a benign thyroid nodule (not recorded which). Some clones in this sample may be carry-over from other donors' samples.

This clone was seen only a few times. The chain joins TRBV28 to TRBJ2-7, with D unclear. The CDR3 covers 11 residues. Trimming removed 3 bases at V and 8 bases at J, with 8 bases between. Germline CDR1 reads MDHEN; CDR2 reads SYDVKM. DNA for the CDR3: TGTGCCAGCAGTTTGTACGGGCAGCAGTACTTC. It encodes CASSLYGQQYF.

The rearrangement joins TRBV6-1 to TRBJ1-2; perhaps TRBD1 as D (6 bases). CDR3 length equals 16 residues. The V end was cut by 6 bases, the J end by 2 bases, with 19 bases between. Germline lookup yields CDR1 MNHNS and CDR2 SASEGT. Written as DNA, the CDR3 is TGTGCCAGCAGCGCACCTAGGGGGGGGCGGAACTATGGCTACACCTTC. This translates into CASSAPRGGRNYGYTF.